This T cell receptor beta chain emerged from a study of regulatory T cells in long-lasting Graves disease. Researchers made TCR beta libraries by using iRepertoire HTBI primers and running Arm-PCR on CDR3 regions. TCRdb used MiXCR to reprocess the multiplex PCR reads, holding one entry per CDR3 protein. The sample holds hundreds of thousands of distinct CDR3 sequences; approximately 16% are singletons and the top ten take around 25%. Time point specified: newly diagnosed GD, antithyroid drugs for less than 3 months. With RNA extracted from PBMCs as input, the TCR library was made. This CDR3 has 14 amino acids. V gave up 5 bases and J gave up 4 bases, with 14 bases separating them. Germline assignment: CDR1 MDHEN and CDR2 SYDVKM. Study-level findings and limits: Persistent patients shared more public clonotypes (under 3,000) than newly diagnosed patients (under 1,000). The TCR repertoire of persistent Graves' patients was less diverse than that of newly diagnosed ones.

This clonotype was counted at least ten times. The antigen remains unidentified. This sample also belongs to another study, concerning T cells in Graves' hyperthyroidism and ophthalmopathy. That paper adds: Over 18 months, lack of ophthalmopathy progression marked Graves' hyperthyroidism as stable. HTBI primers drove first-round RT-PCR of the TCR CDR3.

Sequenced material: peripheral blood mononuclear cells (PBMCs), taken at new diagnosis, from a patient treated with antithyroid drugs. The chain carries TRBV28 and TRBJ1-1; a possible D gene is TRBD1 (6 bases). This clonotype originated in a woman aged 40-60 years with Graves disease. The CDR3 DNA is TGTGCCAGCAGTCGGGGGGTGGGGGCCACTGAAGCTTTCTTT. Its protein is CASSRGVGATEAFF. Filled out from reference TRBV28 and TRBJ1-1, the complete variable domain reads DVKVTQSSRYLVKRTGEKVFLECVQDMDHENMFWYRQDPGLGLRLIYFSYDVKMKEKGDIPEGYSVSREKKERFSLILESASTNQTSMYLCASSRGVGATEAFFGQGTRLTVV.